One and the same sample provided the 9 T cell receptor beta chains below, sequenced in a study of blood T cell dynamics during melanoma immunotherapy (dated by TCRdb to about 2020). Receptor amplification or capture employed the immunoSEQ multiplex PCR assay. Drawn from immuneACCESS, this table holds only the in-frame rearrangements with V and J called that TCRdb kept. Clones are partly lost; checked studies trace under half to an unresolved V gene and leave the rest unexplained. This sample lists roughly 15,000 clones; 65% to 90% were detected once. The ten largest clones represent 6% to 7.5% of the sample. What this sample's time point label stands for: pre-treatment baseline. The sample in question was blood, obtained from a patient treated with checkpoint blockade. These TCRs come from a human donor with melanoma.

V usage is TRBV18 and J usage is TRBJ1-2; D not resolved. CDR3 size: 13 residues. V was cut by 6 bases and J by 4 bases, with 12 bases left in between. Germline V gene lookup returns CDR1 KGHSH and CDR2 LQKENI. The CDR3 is CASSGAEGYGYTF. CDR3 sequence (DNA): TGTGCCAGCTCGGGCGCCGAGGGCTATGGCTACACCTTC.

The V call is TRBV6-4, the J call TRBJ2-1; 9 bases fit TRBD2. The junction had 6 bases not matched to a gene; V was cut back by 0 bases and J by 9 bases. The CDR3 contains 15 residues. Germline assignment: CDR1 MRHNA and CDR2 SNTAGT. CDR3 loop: CASSDSGGGAGEQFF. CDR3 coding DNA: TGTGCCAGCAGTGACTCCGGCGGGGGGGCCGGTGAGCAGTTCTTC.

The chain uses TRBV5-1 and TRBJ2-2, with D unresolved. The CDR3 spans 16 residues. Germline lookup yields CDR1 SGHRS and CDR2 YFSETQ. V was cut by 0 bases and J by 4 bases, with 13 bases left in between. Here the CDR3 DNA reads TGCGCCAGCAGCTTGGGGGCCGGCTGGGGCACCGGGGAGCTGTTTTTT. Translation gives CASSLGAGWGTGELFF.

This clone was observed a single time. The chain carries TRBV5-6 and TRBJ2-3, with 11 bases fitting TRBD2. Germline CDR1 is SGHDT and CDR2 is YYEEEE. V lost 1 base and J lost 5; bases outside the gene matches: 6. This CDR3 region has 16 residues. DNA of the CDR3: TGTGCCAGCAGCTTGAGGGCTAGCGGGGGGCAAGATACGCAGTATTTT. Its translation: CASSLRASGGQDTQYF.

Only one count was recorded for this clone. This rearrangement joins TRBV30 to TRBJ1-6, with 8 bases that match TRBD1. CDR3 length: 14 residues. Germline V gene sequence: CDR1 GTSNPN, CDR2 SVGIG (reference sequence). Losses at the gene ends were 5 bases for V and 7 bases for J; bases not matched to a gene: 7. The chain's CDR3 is CAWSARTGNSPLHF. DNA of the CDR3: TGTGCCTGGTCAGCTAGGACAGGGAATTCACCCCTCCACTTT.

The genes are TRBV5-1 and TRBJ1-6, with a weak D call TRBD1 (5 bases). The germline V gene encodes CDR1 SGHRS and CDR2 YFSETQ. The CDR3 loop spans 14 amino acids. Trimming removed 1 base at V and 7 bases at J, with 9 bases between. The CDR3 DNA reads TGCGCCAGCAGCTTGTTTGCAGGGAATTCACCCCTCCACTTT. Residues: CASSLFAGNSPLHF.

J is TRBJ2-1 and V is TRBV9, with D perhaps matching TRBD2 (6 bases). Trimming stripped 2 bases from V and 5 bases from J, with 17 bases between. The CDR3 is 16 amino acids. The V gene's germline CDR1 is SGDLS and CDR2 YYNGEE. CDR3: CASSVRGTASHNEQFF. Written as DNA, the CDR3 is TGTGCCAGCAGCGTTCGGGGGACCGCGAGCCACAATGAGCAGTTCTTC. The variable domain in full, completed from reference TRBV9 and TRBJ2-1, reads DSGVTQTPKHLITATGQRVTLRCSPRSGDLSVYWYQQSLDQGLQFLIQYYNGEERAKGNILERFSAQQFPDLHSELNLSSLELGDSALYFCASSVRGTASHNEQFFGPGTRLTVL.

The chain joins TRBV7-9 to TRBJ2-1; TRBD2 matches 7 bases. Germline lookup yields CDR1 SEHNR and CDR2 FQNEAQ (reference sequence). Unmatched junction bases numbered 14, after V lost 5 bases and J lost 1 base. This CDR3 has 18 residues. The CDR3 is CASSPPAGDRGSYNEQFF. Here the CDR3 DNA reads TGTGCCAGCAGCCCCCCTGCGGGGGACCGGGGGTCCTACAATGAGCAGTTCTTC.

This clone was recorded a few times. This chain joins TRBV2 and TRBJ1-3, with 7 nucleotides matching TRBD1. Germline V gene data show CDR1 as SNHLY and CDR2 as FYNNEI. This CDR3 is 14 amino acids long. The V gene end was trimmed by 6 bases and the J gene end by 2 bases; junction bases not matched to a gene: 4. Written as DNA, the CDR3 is TGTGCCAGCAGAGTTGACAGGGCTGGAAACACCATATATTTT. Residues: CASRVDRAGNTIYF.